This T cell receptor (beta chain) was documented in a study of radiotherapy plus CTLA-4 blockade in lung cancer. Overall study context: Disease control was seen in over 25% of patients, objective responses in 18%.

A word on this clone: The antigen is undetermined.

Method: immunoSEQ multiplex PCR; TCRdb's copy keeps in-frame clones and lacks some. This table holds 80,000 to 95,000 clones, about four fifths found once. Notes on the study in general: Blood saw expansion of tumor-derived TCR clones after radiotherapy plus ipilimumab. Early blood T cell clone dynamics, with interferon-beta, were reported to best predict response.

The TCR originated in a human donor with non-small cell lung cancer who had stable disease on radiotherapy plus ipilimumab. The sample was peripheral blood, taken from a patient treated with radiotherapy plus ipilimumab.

The CDR3 protein is CASSSGQGATDTQYF. CDR3 in DNA: TGCGCCAGCAGCTCAGGACAGGGGGCGACAGATACGCAGTATTTT. The rearrangement uses TRBV5-1 and TRBJ2-3, with 11 bases aligning to TRBD1. Germline-derived CDR1 and CDR2 are SGHRS and YFSETQ. The CDR3 length is 15 residues. Losses at the gene ends were 3 bases for V and 3 bases for J; bases not matched to a gene: 3. The complete variable domain, with remaining parts taken from reference TRBV5-1 and TRBJ2-3, reads KAGVTQTPRYLIKTRGQQVTLSCSPISGHRSVSWYQQTPGQGLQFLFEYFSETQRNKGNFPGRFSGRQFSNSRSEMNVSTLELGDSALYLCASSSGQGATDTQYFGPGTRLTVL.